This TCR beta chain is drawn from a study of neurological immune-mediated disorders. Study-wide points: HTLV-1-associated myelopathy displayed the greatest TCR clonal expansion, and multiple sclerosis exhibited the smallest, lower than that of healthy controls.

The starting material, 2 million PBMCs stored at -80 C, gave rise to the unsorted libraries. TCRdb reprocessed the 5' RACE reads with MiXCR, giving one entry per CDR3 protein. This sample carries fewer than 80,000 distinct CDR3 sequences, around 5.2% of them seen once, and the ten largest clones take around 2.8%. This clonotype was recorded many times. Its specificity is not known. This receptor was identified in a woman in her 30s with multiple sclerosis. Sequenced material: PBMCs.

CDR3 protein: CASTPQGVEARETQYF. CDR3 DNA sequence: TGTGCCAGCACCCCTCAGGGGGTGGAGGCTAGGGAGACCCAGTACTTC. J is TRBJ2-5 and V is TRBV12-3 or TRBV12-4, with TRBD1 matching 7 bases. V lost 7 bases to trimming and J lost 5 bases; unmatched junction nucleotides: 16. CDR3 length: 16 amino acids.